This TCR beta chain derives from a study of graft-versus-host responses after intestinal transplantation. Findings of the study overall: In recipient marrow, GvH clones were found, and some appeared first in ileum or blood.

By proportion, this clone is medium-sized. Its antigen is not identified. The CDR3 is 14 residues long. Germline V gene lookup returns CDR1 SGHTA and CDR2 FQGNSA. V dropped 6 bases and J dropped 2; count of bases not matched to a gene: 3. Libraries were prepared by immunoSEQ multiplex PCR; TCRdb keeps only in-frame clonotypes and omits some of them. Of 77,000 or so clones listed, about 92% are singletons. This chain links TRBV7-2 with TRBJ1-5, with 8 bases lining up with TRBD1. This material consisted of PBMCs, taken 98 days after intestinal transplantation. The receptor was isolated from a human patient who received an intestinal transplant, so some T cells may come from the graft donor. The chain's CDR3 is CASSPTGGNQPQHF. The DNA for the CDR3 is TGTGCCAGCAGTCCGACAGGGGGCAATCAGCCCCAGCATTTT.